Listed below are T cell receptor beta chains from one sample, sequenced in a study of tumor and adjacent non-tumor tissue in lung cancer. TCRdb analysed the multiplex PCR reads with MiXCR anew, one entry per CDR3 protein. The table lists 75,000 to 95,000 distinct CDR3 sequences, around three quarters of them singletons. Sequenced: distant non-tumor lung tissue. These receptors originate from a woman aged 50 to 65 with non-small cell lung cancer. Each CDR3 is given with its conserved first and last residue. A D gene is named only where the DNA matches it firmly. Rows give clone size only sometimes, using once, few, many, or a class for an expanded clone.

abundance,d_gene,j_gene,v_gene,CDR3nt,CDR3aa
-,-,TRBJ2-2,TRBV4-1,TGCACCAGCAGGGAGGCCGCCGTGGAGCTGTTTTTT,CTSREAAVELFF
-,-,TRBJ2-6,TRBV6-1,TGTGCCAGCGGGGGGACCACGTCTGGGGTCAACGTCCTGGCTTTC,CASGGTTSGVNVLAF
-,-,TRBJ2-1,TRBV14,TGTGCCAGAAGCCTTATGACAAGTCACAATGGGCAGTTCTTC,CARSLMTSHNGQFF
-,TRBD1,TRBJ1-1,TRBV5-6,TGTTCCAGGAGCTTGGGGGACAGGGGTACTGAAGCTTTCTTT,CSRSLGDRGTEAFF
-,-,TRBJ2-3,TRBV4-1,TGCGCGGGTAGCCAAGATGGGGCGACAGATACGCAGTATTTT,CAGSQDGATDTQYF
-,-,TRBJ1-2,TRBV7-9,TGTGCCAGCAGTTTAGGGGTTCGGGACACGGGGGATTATGGCCACACCTTC,CASSLGVRDTGDYGHTF
-,TRBD1,TRBJ2-7,TRBV28,TGTGCCAGCAGTTTGATGGGGGGGACAGGGACCTACGAGGAGTACTTC,CASSLMGGTGTYEEYF
-,-,TRBJ1-5,TRBV7-8,TGTGCCAGCAGACCCGAGCGCAATCAGCCCCAGCATTTT,CASRPERNQPQHF
-,-,TRBJ2-7,TRBV6-5,TGCGCCAGCAGTACCCGTGGCGTTGCGCGGGGCTACTACGAGCAGCATTTC,CASSTRGVARGYYEQHF
many,TRBD1,TRBJ2-3,TRBV9,TGTGCCAGCAGCGATCGACAGGGTGGGATAGATACGCAGTATTTT,CASSDRQGGIDTQYF
-,-,TRBJ1-5,TRBV6-2/TRBV6-3,TGTGTCAGCGGTTTTTCATGTACCACTCAGCCCCAGCATTTT,CVSGFSCTTQPQHF
-,-,TRBJ2-4,TRBV29-1,TGCATCGTTGAAGTGGCCTGGGGGTTTTTCAAAAACATTCAGTACTTC,CIVEVAWGFFKNIQYF
many,TRBD1,TRBJ2-3,TRBV11-2,TGTGCCAGTAGCCCGGGACAGGCGTACATAGATACGCAGTATTTT,CASSPGQAYIDTQYF
-,-,TRBJ2-1,TRBV24-1,TGTGCCACCAGTGAGTCGCGAGGGAACAATGAGCAGTTCTTC,CATSESRGNNEQFF
-,-,TRBJ2-7,TRBV29-1,TGCACCGTTGCGGTGGGACGGGGGACCGAGCAGTACTTC,CTVAVGRGTEQYF
-,TRBD2,TRBJ2-3,TRBV29-1,TGCAGCGTTAATGGGCTAGCGGGAGGTGTAGATACGCAGTATTTT,CSVNGLAGGVDTQYF
medium-sized,-,TRBJ1-1,TRBV4-1,TGCGCCAGCAGCCTGTTCGCCTACACTGAAGCTTTCTTT,CASSLFAYTEAFF
-,TRBD1,TRBJ1-1,TRBV20-1,TGCAGGGCTCCTAGGACAGGAGGGATGAACACTGAAGCCTTCTTT,CRAPRTGGMNTEAFF
-,-,TRBJ2-1,TRBV11-2,TGTTCCAGCAGCTTAGAAGTGGCCAATGAGCAGTTCTTC,CSSSLEVANEQFF
-,-,TRBJ2-1,TRBV4-1,TGCGTCAGCAACCAAGCCCTAGCCTTAAATGAGCAGTTCTTC,CVSNQALALNEQFF
-,-,TRBJ1-1,TRBV5-4,TGTACCAGCAGCCGGACGGGCACTGAAGTTTTCTTT,CTSSRTGTEVFF
-,-,TRBJ1-3,TRBV4-1,TGCACCAGCAGCCAAGCGGGGGGTTACGGGGCTGGAAACACAATATATTTT,CTSSQAGGYGAGNTIYF
-,TRBD1,TRBJ2-1,TRBV7-3,TGTGCTAGCAGCTCGCCCCCCGGGACAGGGGGTTACAATGAGCAGTTCTTC,CASSSPPGTGGYNEQFF
-,TRBD1,TRBJ2-3,TRBV4-1,TGCGCCAGCAGGCAAGATGGGCAGGGGACAGATAAGCAGTATTTT,CASRQDGQGTDKQYF
-,TRBD2,TRBJ2-1,TRBV6-6,TGTGCCAGCAGTTCTAGCGGGAGTCTTAATGAGCTGTTCTTC,CASSSSGSLNELFF
few,-,TRBJ1-2,TRBV11-1,TGTGCCAGCAGCCTTTGCGCAGAGGGCGACTATGGCTACACCTTC,CASSLCAEGDYGYTF
-,-,TRBJ2-2,TRBV12-3/TRBV12-4,TGTGCCAGCAGGGAGAGAGAATGGACCGGGGAGCTGTTTTTT,CASREREWTGELFF